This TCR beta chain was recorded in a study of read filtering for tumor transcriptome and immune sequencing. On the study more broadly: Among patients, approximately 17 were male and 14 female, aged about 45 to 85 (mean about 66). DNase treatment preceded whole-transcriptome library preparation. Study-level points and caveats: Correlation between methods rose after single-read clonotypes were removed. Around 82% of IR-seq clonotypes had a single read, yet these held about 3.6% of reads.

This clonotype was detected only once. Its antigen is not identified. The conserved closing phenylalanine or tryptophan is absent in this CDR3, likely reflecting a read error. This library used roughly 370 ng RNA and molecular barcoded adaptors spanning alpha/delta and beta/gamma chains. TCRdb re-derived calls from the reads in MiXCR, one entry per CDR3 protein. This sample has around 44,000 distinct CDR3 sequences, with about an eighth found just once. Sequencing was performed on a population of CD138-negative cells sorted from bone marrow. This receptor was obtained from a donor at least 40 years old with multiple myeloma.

The CDR3 DNA reads TGTGCCAGCAGCCTGATTACCGGGACTAGCGGGAGTACTGAGCAGTTCTCC. This encodes CASSLITGTSGSTEQFS. The chain links TRBV11-2 to TRBJ2-1; 14 bases map to TRBD2. V was pared by 5 bases and J by 9 bases, with 12 bases of the junction left unmatched. Germline V CDR1 and CDR2: SGHAT, FQNNGV. The CDR3 contains 17 residues.